The 13 T cell receptor beta chains in this list originate from one sample, sequenced in a study of T cells in Graves' hyperthyroidism and ophthalmopathy. The investigators amplified TCR beta CDR3 regions from RNA transcripts. HTBI primers were used for first-round RT-PCR of the TCR CDR3. TCRdb re-analysed the multiplex PCR reads in MiXCR, keeping a single row per CDR3 protein. The table includes 350,000 or so distinct CDR3 sequences, 18% detected once. Material: blood. The receptor source for this set is a woman aged 40 to 50 with Graves' ophthalmopathy.

The chain has TRBV10-3 and TRBJ2-2; TRBD1 agrees at 10 bases. The CDR3 runs to 15 residues. V lost 6 bases, J lost 3 bases, and 4 bases stayed unmatched. Looked up from germline, CDR1 is ENHRY and CDR2 is SYGVKD. This chain's CDR3 is CAISPGQGYTGELFF. For the CDR3, the DNA is TGTGCCATCAGCCCGGGACAGGGGTACACCGGGGAGCTGTTTTTT.

This clonotype showed up many times. The genes are TRBV19 and TRBJ2-5, with 9 positions matching TRBD2. CDR1 LNHDA and CDR2 SQIVND come from the germline V gene (reference sequence). Losses at the gene ends were 5 bases for V and 5 bases for J; bases not matched to a gene: 9. The CDR3 spans 15 residues. The CDR3 loop reads CASSEIAGVLETQYF. The CDR3 DNA reads as TGTGCCAGTAGTGAGATAGCGGGAGTCTTGGAGACCCAGTACTTC.

The J gene is TRBJ2-5, the V gene TRBV6-1; 9 nucleotides line up with TRBD1. V dropped 6 bases and J dropped 7; count of bases not matched to a gene: 15. The length of the CDR3 is 16 residues. Germline assignment: CDR1 MNHNS and CDR2 SASEGT. The CDR3 DNA is TGTGCCAGCAGCCCCAGCGGGGACAGGGTTACAGGGACCCAGTACTTC. Its translation: CASSPSGDRVTGTQYF.

This clonotype has ten or more counts. This chain joins TRBV10-3 and TRBJ1-5; the D gene is possibly TRBD1 (5 bases). The V end was cut by 4 bases, the J end by 4 bases, with 11 bases between. Germline V gene lookup returns CDR1 ENHRY and CDR2 SYGVKD. This CDR3 is 14 amino acids long. DNA of the CDR3: TGTGCCATCAGTGCAGTGGGGGTAAATCAGCCCCAGCATTTT. Translation: CAISAVGVNQPQHF.

This clonotype was seen repeatedly, ten times or more. The CDR3 DNA reads TGTGCCAGCAGCCGAGGGACAGCGGCATCTGAAGCTTTCTTT. Its translation: CASSRGTAASEAFF. This chain links TRBV14 with TRBJ1-1; 7 bases match TRBD1. The V gene end was trimmed by 4 bases and the J gene end by 6 bases; junction bases not matched to a gene: 8. Germline V gene lookup returns CDR1 SGHDN and CDR2 FVKESK. This CDR3 has 14 amino acids.

This clonotype was picked up a small number of times. The germline gene is not matched at one end of the junction; a read error may be the cause. CDR3 in DNA: TGCGCCAGCATCCAATCACCGGGACAGACTCTTAGCTATGGCTACACCTTC. This codes for CASIQSPGQTLSYGYTF. The V gene is TRBV4-3, the J gene TRBJ1-2; TRBD1 matches 7 bases. Looked up from germline, CDR1 is LGHNA and CDR2 is YSLEER. This CDR3 has 17 residues.

This clonotype was seen a handful of times. The chain joins TRBV6-1 to TRBJ2-7, with D tentatively TRBD2 (6 bases). The CDR3 length is 15 residues. V was pared by 4 bases and J by 2 bases, with 15 bases between. Germline CDR1 reads MNHNS; CDR2 reads SASEGT. The CDR3 spells CASSAPRLGTYEQYF. In DNA form, the CDR3 reads TGTGCCAGCAGTGCTCCCCGACTAGGTACCTACGAGCAGTACTTC.

This clonotype has just a few counts. The V call is TRBV29-1, the J call TRBJ1-3; unclear D gene. Germline lookup yields CDR1 SQVTM and CDR2 ANQGSEA. Trimming pared 6 bases from V and 1 base from J, leaving 7 bases between. This CDR3 is built from 12 residues. The CDR3 bases are TGCAGCGTCCGCCTTTCTGGAAACACCATATATTTT. Translating it yields CSVRLSGNTIYF.

V and J are TRBV5-1 and TRBJ2-7; maybe TRBD1 (6 bases). The CDR3 has 14 residues. V lost 4 bases and J lost 4, with 15 bases in between. The germline gives CDR1 SGHRS, CDR2 YFSETQ. The CDR3 spells CASSGPGQEYEQYF. CDR3 in DNA: TGCGCCAGCAGCGGCCCGGGACAAGAATACGAGCAGTACTTC.

This clonotype was seen a few times. V gene TRBV28 combines with J gene TRBJ2-4; 10 bases agree with TRBD2. CDR1 is MDHEN, CDR2 SYDVKM, per germline. The J segment lost 7 bases and the V segment lost 6 bases, leaving 12 bases of the junction unmatched. This CDR3 is built from 16 residues. The chain's CDR3 is CASSSPASGSNNIQYF. DNA for the CDR3: TGTGCCAGCAGCTCCCCCGCTAGCGGGAGTAATAACATTCAGTACTTC. Supplemented by reference TRBV28 and TRBJ2-4, the full variable domain reads DVKVTQSSRYLVKRTGEKVFLECVQDMDHENMFWYRQDPGLGLRLIYFSYDVKMKEKGDIPEGYSVSREKKERFSLILESASTNQTSMYLCASSSPASGSNNIQYFGAGTRLSVL.

This clonotype was recorded many times. V is TRBV27 and J is TRBJ2-4; unclear D gene. CDR1 MNHEY and CDR2 SMNVEV come from the germline V gene (reference sequence). The length of the CDR3 is 16 residues. Trimming removed 11 bases from V and 3 bases from J, with 23 bases in between. The CDR3 nucleotides are TGTGCCCGACCGGACGGAAGATTTTCGGACAAAAACATTCAGTACTTC. As protein: CARPDGRFSDKNIQYF.

This rearrangement joins TRBV30 to TRBJ2-7; D unclear. The CDR3 runs to 12 residues. V was trimmed by 5 bases and J by 6 bases, leaving 14 bases between them. Germline CDR1 is GTSNPN and CDR2 is SVGIG (reference sequence). The CDR3 reads CAWQHGDAEQYF. CDR3 nucleotide sequence: TGTGCCTGGCAACATGGGGATGCCGAGCAGTACTTC.

This clonotype was counted at least ten times. The rearrangement joins TRBV6-1 to TRBJ1-1; 9 nucleotides align to TRBD1. Germline V gene sequence: CDR1 MNHNS, CDR2 SASEGT. After removal of 6 bases from V and 5 bases from J, the junction contained 4 bases not matched to a gene. This CDR3 contains 13 residues. The CDR3 reads CASRNRGRTEAFF. CDR3 nucleotide sequence: TGTGCCAGCAGGAACAGGGGGCGGACTGAAGCTTTCTTT.